Following are 32 T cell receptor beta chains from one sample sequenced in a study of blood T cell repertoires in COVID-19. Clones were read by immunoSEQ multiplex PCR, and TCRdb kept only the in-frame ones, dropping some. The data contain about 250,000 clones, roughly 88% of them singletons. The sample consisted of peripheral blood. These receptors were obtained from an elderly woman with COVID-19, enrolled during active disease.

V and J are TRBV7-2 and TRBJ2-4; D perhaps matches TRBD2 (7 bases). The CDR3 length is 14 residues. Germline V gene data show CDR1 as SGHTA and CDR2 as FQGNSA. V was trimmed by 1 base and J by 6 bases, leaving 10 bases between them. The CDR3 loop reads CASSLGGGRNIQYF. In nucleotides, the CDR3 is TGTGCCAGCAGCTTAGGGGGGGGCAGAAACATTCAGTACTTC.

V gene TRBV3-1 (or the pseudogene TRBV3-2) combines with J gene TRBJ1-6; maybe TRBD1 (6 bases). The CDR3 has 14 amino acids. V lost 6 bases to trimming and J lost 10 bases, with 16 bases between them. Per the germline V gene, CDR1 is LGHDT and CDR2 is YNNKEL (reference sequence). CDR3 residues: CASSSTGLESPLHF. The CDR3, as DNA: TGTGCCAGCAGTTCCACAGGGCTGGAATCACCCCTCCACTTT.

Only one count was recorded for this clone. The DNA of the CDR3 is TGTGCCAGCAGCCGCTCCCCCGGGACAGGTTACAATGAGCAGTTCTTC. Its translation: CASSRSPGTGYNEQFF. This chain joins TRBV3-1 (or the pseudogene TRBV3-2) and TRBJ2-1; TRBD1 matches 8 bases. The CDR3 spans 16 residues. CDR1 LGHDT and CDR2 YNNKEL come from the germline V gene (reference sequence). With V trimmed by 4 bases and J by 4 bases, 9 bases remained unmatched.

The rearrangement links TRBV18 to TRBJ2-5, with D uncertain. The CDR3 length is 14 residues. V lost 2 bases and J 5 bases, leaving 12 bases between the germline ends. Germline CDR1 KGHSH, CDR2 LQKENI. The CDR3, as DNA: TGTGCCAGCTCACCAACGAACCCCCGGGAGACCCAGTACTTC. Its protein is CASSPTNPRETQYF.

This chain links TRBV6-5 with TRBJ1-4, with 11 bases identical to TRBD1. Germline V lookup: CDR1 MNHEY, CDR2 SVGAGI. Trimming at V came to 2 bases and at J to 7 bases, leaving 3 bases not matched to a gene. The CDR3 covers 15 residues. In nucleotides, the CDR3 is TGTGCCAGCAGTTACGAGGGGACAGGGGGTGAAAAACTGTTTTTT. Its translation: CASSYEGTGGEKLFF.

V is TRBV19 and J is TRBJ2-2; TRBD1 aligns across 8 bases. The J segment lost 3 bases and the V segment lost 6 bases, leaving 9 bases of the junction unmatched. The CDR3 has 16 amino acids. The germline V gene encodes CDR1 LNHDA and CDR2 SQIVND (reference sequence). CDR3 sequence (DNA): TGTGCCAGTAGCCCCCGGACAGGGTGGGACACCGGGGAGCTGTTTTTT. It is translated as CASSPRTGWDTGELFF.

The chain joins TRBV29-1 to TRBJ2-5; TRBD2 is a possible D gene (6 bases). The CDR3 sequence is 10 residues long. Germline V gene data show CDR1 as SQVTM and CDR2 as ANQGSEA. V lost 3 bases and J 7 bases, leaving 6 bases between the germline ends. The CDR3 loop is CSVEEGTQYF. For the CDR3, the DNA is TGCAGCGTTGAGGAGGGGACCCAGTACTTC.

This clone appeared once. This sequence joins TRBV5-1 and TRBJ1-1; 10 nucleotides agree with TRBD1. The CDR3 runs to 16 residues. Unmatched junction bases numbered 8, after V lost 4 bases and J lost 2 bases. Germline assignment: CDR1 SGHRS and CDR2 YFSETQ. The CDR3 is CASSLGGTGVNTEAFF. The CDR3 DNA follows: TGCGCCAGCAGCCTGGGTGGGACAGGGGTTAACACTGAAGCTTTCTTT.

The genes are TRBV5-1 and TRBJ2-7; 11 bases agree with TRBD2. J gave up 9 bases and V 0 bases, and 8 bases lay outside the gene matches. The CDR3 runs 15 residues. Germline V gene data show CDR1 as SGHRS and CDR2 as YFSETQ. The CDR3 coding sequence is TGCGCCAGCAGCTTGGAGTTAGCGGGGGGGCAAGGGCAGTACTTC. It encodes CASSLELAGGQGQYF. The full variable domain, with the rest looked up from reference TRBV5-1 and TRBJ2-7, is KAGVTQTPRYLIKTRGQQVTLSCSPISGHRSVSWYQQTPGQGLQFLFEYFSETQRNKGNFPGRFSGRQFSNSRSEMNVSTLELGDSALYLCASSLELAGGQGQYFGPGTRLTVT.

This clone has only one observation. This chain connects TRBV5-1 to TRBJ2-1; 11 bases match TRBD2. Germline lookup yields CDR1 SGHRS and CDR2 YFSETQ. CDR3 length: 16 amino acids. Trimming cost V 4 bases and J 0 bases; bases outside gene matches: 3. Here the CDR3 DNA reads TGCGCCAGCAGCCCTAGCGGGGGGCCCTCCTACAATGAGCAGTTCTTC. Its protein product is CASSPSGGPSYNEQFF.

This clone was seen only once. The chain recombines TRBV6-5 with TRBJ1-5, with TRBD1 matching over 11 bases. V trimming: 7 bases; J trimming: 6 bases; junction bases outside the gene matches: 8. Germline CDR1 and CDR2: MNHEY and SVGAGI. The CDR3 consists of 15 residues. DNA for the CDR3: TGTGCCAGCATTTCCGGGACAGGGGGAGGTCAGCCCCAGCATTTT. This codes for CASISGTGGGQPQHF.

The gene calls are TRBV3-1 (or the pseudogene TRBV3-2) and TRBJ1-1, with TRBD1 as a possible D gene (6 bases). Germline V gives CDR1 LGHDT, CDR2 YNNKEL (reference sequence). V was shortened by 4 bases and J by 5 bases, with 11 bases between the two germline ends. The CDR3 totals 13 residues. As DNA, the CDR3 is TGTGCCAGCAGCCTCAACAGGGTTACTGAAGCTTTCTTT. Protein sequence: CASSLNRVTEAFF.

This chain uses TRBV18 with TRBJ1-5, with D uncertain. With 6 bases removed from V and 7 bases from J, the gap between germline ends came to 13 bases. This CDR3 region has 13 residues. Germline CDR1 and CDR2: KGHSH and LQKENI. CDR3 nucleotide sequence: TGTGCCAGCTCTGAGGCGGCGAGGCAGCCCCAGCATTTT. The encoded protein is CASSEAARQPQHF. Combining the CDR3 with reference TRBV18 and TRBJ1-5 gives the whole variable domain NAGVMQNPRHLVRRRGQEARLRCSPMKGHSHVYWYRQLPEEGLKFMVYLQKENIIDESGMPKERFSAEFPKEGPSILRIQQVVRGDSAAYFCASSEAARQPQHFGDGTRLSIL.

The rearrangement joins TRBV4-2 to TRBJ1-2, with 9 positions matching TRBD1. The CDR3 sequence is 18 residues long. Germline assignment: CDR1 LGHNA and CDR2 YNFKEQ. V was pared by 0 bases and J by 6 bases, with 14 bases of the junction left unmatched. For the CDR3, the DNA is TGTGCCAGCAGCCAAGATACTATCACCGGGACAGGGAGCCATGGCTACACCTTC. Translated, it gives CASSQDTITGTGSHGYTF.

The genes are TRBV18 and TRBJ1-5; 7 bases are a match to TRBD1. The germline gives CDR1 KGHSH, CDR2 LQKENI. V dropped 3 bases and J dropped 3; count of bases not matched to a gene: 5. This CDR3 spans 15 amino acids. CDR3 nucleotides: TGTGCCAGCTCACCCCAGGGGGTAAACAATCAGCCCCAGCATTTT. Translated: CASSPQGVNNQPQHF. Variable domain in full (rest from reference TRBV18 and TRBJ1-5): NAGVMQNPRHLVRRRGQEARLRCSPMKGHSHVYWYRQLPEEGLKFMVYLQKENIIDESGMPKERFSAEFPKEGPSILRIQQVVRGDSAAYFCASSPQGVNNQPQHFGDGTRLSIL.

The chain recombines TRBV12-3 or TRBV12-4 with TRBJ2-5; no clear D. This CDR3 comprises 12 residues. V was cut by 5 bases and J by 4 bases, with 8 bases left in between. The CDR3 DNA sequence: TGTGCCAGCAGTAGAGGTCGAGAGACCCAGTACTTC. It is translated as CASSRGRETQYF.

The CDR3 nucleotides read TGCGCCAGCAGCTCTCTTGGGAGGCTGACTAGCGGGGACACAGATACGCAGTATTTT. It is translated as CASSSLGRLTSGDTDTQYF. V is TRBV5-1 and J is TRBJ2-3; 11 bases are shared with TRBD2. V lost 3 bases to trimming and J lost 2 bases; unmatched junction nucleotides: 14. The CDR3 totals 19 residues. CDR1 is SGHRS, CDR2 YFSETQ, per germline. The whole variable domain, filled in from reference TRBV5-1 and TRBJ2-3, reads KAGVTQTPRYLIKTRGQQVTLSCSPISGHRSVSWYQQTPGQGLQFLFEYFSETQRNKGNFPGRFSGRQFSNSRSEMNVSTLELGDSALYLCASSSLGRLTSGDTDTQYFGPGTRLTVL.

The chain uses TRBV7-2 and TRBJ1-3; no firm D call. Per the germline V gene, CDR1 is SGHTA and CDR2 is FQGNSA. The CDR3 is made up of 13 amino acids. The V and J ends lost 6 bases and 0 bases respectively, with 6 bases between them. CDR3 bases: TGTGCCAGCAGACAGAGCTCTGGAAACACCATATATTTT. Protein product: CASRQSSGNTIYF.

The J gene is TRBJ1-5, the V gene TRBV24-1, with a possible D match to TRBD1 (5 bases). Trimming left V 9 bases short and J 3 bases short, with 14 bases between. The length of the CDR3 is 14 residues. The V gene's germline CDR1 is KGHDR and CDR2 SFDVKD. Written as DNA, the CDR3 is TGTGCCACCGCTATGGCAGGGCCCAATCAGCCCCAGCATTTT. Translating gives CATAMAGPNQPQHF.

The V call is TRBV5-4, the J call TRBJ1-6, with a weak D call TRBD1 (6 bases). Per the germline V gene, CDR1 is SGHNT and CDR2 is YYREEE (reference sequence). The CDR3 extends over 14 amino acids. Trimming stripped 3 bases from V and 7 bases from J, with 11 bases between. Here the CDR3 reads CASSWTENNSPLHF. The CDR3 region has the DNA TGTGCCAGCAGCTGGACAGAAAACAATTCACCCCTCCACTTT.

This chain uses TRBV5-5 with TRBJ1-5; 9 bases are a match to TRBD1. This CDR3 contains 15 residues. CDR1 and CDR2 from the germline V gene are SGHKS and YYEKEE (reference sequence). With 4 bases clipped from V and 0 bases from J, the junction kept 2 bases outside the gene matches. This CDR3 reads CASSLQGASNQPQHF. The CDR3 DNA sequence: TGTGCCAGCAGCCTACAGGGGGCTAGCAATCAGCCCCAGCATTTT.

This chain uses TRBV5-4 with TRBJ1-1, with D hard to call. CDR1 SGHNT and CDR2 YYREEE come from the germline V gene (reference sequence). CDR3 length: 15 residues. Trimming took 3 bases from V and 1 from J, leaving 13 bases between them. In DNA form, the CDR3 reads TGTGCCAGCAGCTACCCTCATTCGGGGAACACTGAAGCTTTCTTT. Amino acids: CASSYPHSGNTEAFF.

The chain has TRBV10-3 and TRBJ1-4, with TRBD1 matching over 9 bases. V trimming: 3 bases; J trimming: 7 bases; junction bases outside the gene matches: 6. The germline gives CDR1 ENHRY, CDR2 SYGVKD. CDR3 length: 15 amino acids. DNA for the CDR3: TGTGCCATCAGTGAATCCGGGACAGGGCTTGAAAAACTGTTTTTT. It yields the protein CAISESGTGLEKLFF.

The chain couples TRBV5-1 to TRBJ2-7; TRBD1 aligns across 7 bases. Germline CDR1 is SGHRS and CDR2 is YFSETQ. Trimming at V came to 0 bases and at J to 4 bases, leaving 1 base not matched to a gene. The CDR3 extends over 13 amino acids. The CDR3 reads CASSLGTGYEQYF. The CDR3 nucleotides are TGCGCCAGCAGCTTGGGGACAGGTTACGAGCAGTACTTC. Variable domain in full (rest from reference TRBV5-1 and TRBJ2-7): KAGVTQTPRYLIKTRGQQVTLSCSPISGHRSVSWYQQTPGQGLQFLFEYFSETQRNKGNFPGRFSGRQFSNSRSEMNVSTLELGDSALYLCASSLGTGYEQYFGPGTRLTVT.

J is TRBJ1-2 and V is TRBV5-4; 10 nucleotides agree with TRBD1. The germline CDR1 and CDR2 sequences are SGHNT and YYREEE (reference sequence). V lost 4 bases to trimming and J lost 4 bases; unmatched junction nucleotides: 13. The CDR3 extends over 17 amino acids. The CDR3, as DNA: TGTGCCAGCAGCCCAAGCTCCCCGGGACAGGGGATCTATGGCTACACCTTC. It encodes CASSPSSPGQGIYGYTF.

This chain connects TRBV19 to TRBJ1-5; 7 bases match TRBD1. J lost 1 base, V lost 4 bases, and 4 bases had no gene match. Germline assignment: CDR1 LNHDA and CDR2 SQIVND (reference sequence). There are 15 residues in the CDR3. CDR3 sequence reads: CASSRDSFSNQPQHF. CDR3 nucleotides: TGTGCCAGTAGTAGGGACAGTTTCAGCAATCAGCCCCAGCATTTT.

The chain is built from TRBV29-1 and TRBJ2-1, with D perhaps TRBD1 (6 bases). Between the trimmed V and J ends, which lost 1 base and 0 bases, there was a span of 13 bases. The CDR3 consists of 16 residues. Germline V gene lookup returns CDR1 SQVTM and CDR2 ANQGSEA. CDR3 protein: CSVEAGGPTSYNEQFF. For the CDR3, the DNA is TGCAGCGTTGAAGCTGGGGGCCCCACCTCCTACAATGAGCAGTTCTTC.

This clone appeared a single time. The chain is built from TRBV28 and TRBJ2-5; 10 bases match TRBD2. Germline V gene data show CDR1 as MDHEN and CDR2 as SYDVKM. V was clipped by 6 bases and J by 6 bases; unmatched bases: 10. This CDR3 is 15 amino acids long. This chain's CDR3 is CASSPIGTSVKTQYF. DNA for the CDR3: TGTGCCAGCAGCCCAATAGGGACTAGCGTAAAGACCCAGTACTTC.

V and J are TRBV10-1 and TRBJ2-2, with 8 bases lining up with TRBD2. The CDR3 sequence is 15 residues long. Germline lookup yields CDR1 WNHNN and CDR2 SYGVQD (reference sequence). V was pared by 4 bases and J by 2 bases, with 3 bases of the junction left unmatched. For the CDR3, the DNA is TGCGCCAGCAGTGGACTAGCGCCCAACACCGGGGAGCTGTTTTTT. Its protein is CASSGLAPNTGELFF.

This clone was detected only once. The chain recombines TRBV3-1 (or the pseudogene TRBV3-2) with TRBJ2-5; the D gene is possibly TRBD1 (5 bases). Germline V gene data show CDR1 as LGHDT and CDR2 as YNNKEL (reference sequence). Trimming took 2 bases from V and 3 from J, leaving 7 bases between them. This CDR3 has 13 residues. CDR3 loop: CASSQTTEETQYF. CDR3 in DNA: TGTGCCAGCAGCCAAACGACAGAAGAGACCCAGTACTTC.

The rearrangement joins TRBV6-6 to TRBJ1-6; 7 bases line up with TRBD1. CDR1 and CDR2 from the germline V gene are MNHNY and SVGAGI (reference sequence). The CDR3 runs 15 residues. Germline trimming cut 5 bases from V and 5 bases from J; bases unmatched to any gene: 6. The CDR3 DNA sequence: TGTGCCAGCAGTACTAGGGGGCAGGATAATTCACCCCTCCACTTT. This gives the protein CASSTRGQDNSPLHF.

The chain is built from TRBV4-3 and TRBJ1-6; possibly TRBD1 for D (6 bases). V lost 2 bases to trimming and J lost 8 bases, with 10 bases between them. CDR3 length: 14 amino acids. Germline CDR1 and CDR2: LGHNA and YSLEER. CDR3 sequence: CASSQYRADSPLHF. CDR3 bases: TGCGCCAGCAGCCAATACAGGGCGGATTCACCCCTCCACTTT.